This T cell receptor (beta chain) was captured in a study of regulatory T cells in long-lasting Graves disease. General observations from the study: Persistent disease preferred TRBV28, TRBJ1-2 and TRBJ2-5; new disease, TRBV20-1 and TRBJ2-1.

For TCR beta, libraries came from iRepertoire HTBI primers and Arm-PCR of CDR3 regions. TCRdb itself ran the multiplex PCR reads through MiXCR, one entry per CDR3 protein. The profile covers 250,000 or so distinct CDR3 sequences, with 15% to 20% appearing a single time and approximately 14% taken by the ten largest. Germline loops: CDR1 DFQATT, CDR2 SNEGSKA (reference sequence). This CDR3 region has 16 residues. V gave up 5 bases and J gave up 1 base, with 18 bases separating them. This clonotype was observed at least ten times. Its antigen is as yet unknown. Indicated time point: newly diagnosed GD, antithyroid drugs for less than 3 months. The TCR library was made from RNA that had been extracted from PBMCs in TRIzol. Patients were enrolled at an endocrinology department in Xi'an, China. The data were also submitted as part of a second study, on T cells in Graves' hyperthyroidism and ophthalmopathy. That study reports: Lactation, pregnancy, other autoimmune disease or uncontrolled infection excluded patients. Among thyroid clonotypes expanded above 0.001, most also appeared in blood.

The TCR was taken from a woman aged 25 to 39 with Graves disease. This specimen was peripheral blood mononuclear cells (PBMCs), taken at new diagnosis, from a patient treated with antithyroid drugs. V is TRBV20-1 and J is TRBJ2-1; D possibly corresponds to TRBD2 (7 bases). The CDR3 sequence is CSALPGGPGSYNEQFF. CDR3 in DNA: TGCAGTGCTCTACCGGGGGGCCCCGGATCCTACAATGAGCAGTTCTTC.